This T cell receptor beta chain originates from a study of PD-1 blockade in classical Hodgkin lymphoma. Documented time point: newly diagnosed, previously untreated cHL patient sample. Data came from immunoSEQ multiplex PCR; TCRdb stores just in-frame clones and leaves some out. The data hold roughly 68,000 clones, with about 93% observed a single time. The CDR3 has 14 amino acids. The germline V gene has CDR1 KGHSH and CDR2 LQKENI. The V segment lost 8 bases and the J segment 2 bases; nucleotides outside the gene matches: 3. The chain uses TRBV18 and TRBJ2-6; 7 bases fit TRBD1. Sequences were obtained from peripheral blood mononuclear cells (PBMCs). The TCR was taken from a human donor with classical Hodgkin lymphoma. The CDR3 DNA sequence: TGTGCCAGCCGACAGGGCGCTGGGGCCAACGTCCTGACTTTC. It yields the protein CASRQGAGANVLTF.